This TCR beta chain was profiled in a study of T cell repertoires in cytomegalovirus infection. TCRdb reprocessed the reads via MiXCR and lists one record per CDR3 protein. Here the sample spans some 940,000 distinct CDR3 sequences, about a third being singletons. About this clonotype itself: Antigen unknown.

Unmatched junction bases numbered 8, after V lost 3 bases and J lost 3 bases. There are 17 residues in the CDR3. The receptor was isolated from a human donor in good health (CMV status not recorded). Some clones in this sample may be carry-over from other donors' samples. The specimen was cultured CD8+ T cells from PBMCs, collected from culture after CMV antigen stimulation. The chain links TRBV12-3 or TRBV12-4 to TRBJ1-1, with TRBD1 matching over 12 bases. The CDR3 loop is CASSFRDRGQEYTEAFF. The DNA for the CDR3 is TGTGCCAGCAGTTTCCGGGACAGGGGGCAGGAGTACACTGAAGCTTTCTTT.